Listed below are T cell receptor beta chains from one sample, sequenced in a study of human CD4 T cells and Enterobacteriaceae. Generated by immunoSEQ multiplex PCR, the TCRdb table keeps only in-frame clones and is missing some. This sample has some 30,000 clones, with approximately 80% found just once. Sequencing was done on a sample of memory CD4+ T cells from blood. The receptors here all came from a human donor in good health. CDR3s include the opening cysteine and the closing phenylalanine or tryptophan. A D gene is named only where the DNA matches it firmly. Clone size is shown for a subset of rows, as once, few, many or a class of expanded clone.

CDR3 DNA: TGTGCCAGCAGCTCCGGAGACAGGGGATTGTTTTTT; CDR3 protein: CASSSGDRGLFF; clone size: -; D gene: TRBD1; V gene: TRBV7-2; J gene: TRBJ1-4
CDR3 DNA: TGCGCCAGCAGCGCCCCGACAGGGGGGGTTAGAACTGAAGCTTTCTTT; CDR3 protein: CASSAPTGGVRTEAFF; clone size: -; D gene: TRBD1; V gene: TRBV9; J gene: TRBJ1-1
CDR3 DNA: TGTGCCAGCGGCCCTTGGCCCTACACAGATACGCAGTATTTT; CDR3 protein: CASGPWPYTDTQYF; clone size: -; D gene: -; V gene: TRBV9; J gene: TRBJ2-3
CDR3 DNA: TGTGCCTGGAGTGGTGGACAGGGCGGTCAGCCCCAGCATTTT; CDR3 protein: CAWSGGQGGQPQHF; clone size: -; D gene: TRBD1; V gene: TRBV30; J gene: TRBJ1-5
CDR3 DNA: TGTGCCAGCAGCTCTGGCCCGAATAATGGTGAGCAGTTCTTC; CDR3 protein: CASSSGPNNGEQFF; clone size: -; D gene: -; V gene: TRBV11-3; J gene: TRBJ2-1
CDR3 DNA: TGTGCCAGTAGTATTGAGGCTGCCGGGAACACTGAAGCTTTCTTT; CDR3 protein: CASSIEAAGNTEAFF; clone size: -; D gene: -; V gene: TRBV19; J gene: TRBJ1-1
CDR3 DNA: TGTGCCAGCAGTTCGTCCGGGACTCCCCTATACGAGCAGTACTTC; CDR3 protein: CASSSSGTPLYEQYF; clone size: -; D gene: -; V gene: TRBV28; J gene: TRBJ2-7
CDR3 DNA: TGTGCCAGCAGTGAAGCTAACGAGCAGTACTTC; CDR3 protein: CASSEANEQYF; clone size: once; D gene: -; V gene: TRBV6-1; J gene: TRBJ2-7
CDR3 DNA: TGCGCCAGCAGTCCGGATTTAGGGGCAGGAAACATTCAGTACTTC; CDR3 protein: CASSPDLGAGNIQYF; clone size: -; D gene: -; V gene: TRBV23-1; J gene: TRBJ2-4
CDR3 DNA: TGTGCCAGCAGCTTAATGGACGGGGCCCTCTACGAGCAGTACTTC; CDR3 protein: CASSLMDGALYEQYF; clone size: few; D gene: -; V gene: TRBV7-3; J gene: TRBJ2-7
CDR3 DNA: TGTGCCAGCAGCTCCACGGGGCTTGGGACCGGGGAGCTGTTTTTT; CDR3 protein: CASSSTGLGTGELFF; clone size: -; D gene: -; V gene: TRBV5-6; J gene: TRBJ2-2
CDR3 DNA: TGTGCCAGCAGCTCCTCTGGGACTAGCGGTACCGGGGAGCTGTTTTTT; CDR3 protein: CASSSSGTSGTGELFF; clone size: -; D gene: TRBD2; V gene: TRBV5-4; J gene: TRBJ2-2
CDR3 DNA: TGTGCCAGCAGTTACGGGGGGGGGAGCAATCAGCCCCAGCATTTT; CDR3 protein: CASSYGGGSNQPQHF; clone size: -; D gene: -; V gene: TRBV6-6; J gene: TRBJ1-5
CDR3 DNA: TGTGCCAGCAGCGGAGGCTACCCGGATACGCAGTATTTT; CDR3 protein: CASSGGYPDTQYF; clone size: -; D gene: -; V gene: TRBV5-4; J gene: TRBJ2-3
CDR3 DNA: TGTGCCCGCCCCTACGGGACCGGGGGCAATGAGCAGTTCTTC; CDR3 protein: CARPYGTGGNEQFF; clone size: -; D gene: -; V gene: TRBV9; J gene: TRBJ2-1
CDR3 DNA: TGTGCCAGTAGCAGCCAGGGCCGGAGGGAGACCCAGTACTTC; CDR3 protein: CASSSQGRRETQYF; clone size: -; D gene: -; V gene: TRBV19; J gene: TRBJ2-5
CDR3 DNA: TGTGCCAGCAGCTTAGCCAGGTCCGAAAACATTCAGTACTTC; CDR3 protein: CASSLARSENIQYF; clone size: -; D gene: -; V gene: TRBV7-2; J gene: TRBJ2-4
CDR3 DNA: TGTGCCTGGAGTCGGCACAGGGCCGATGAAAAACTGTTTTTT; CDR3 protein: CAWSRHRADEKLFF; clone size: -; D gene: -; V gene: TRBV30; J gene: TRBJ1-4
CDR3 DNA: TGTGCCATCACCCCGGACATGAACACTGAAGCTTTCTTT; CDR3 protein: CAITPDMNTEAFF; clone size: -; D gene: -; V gene: TRBV10-3; J gene: TRBJ1-1
CDR3 DNA: TGTGCCAGCAGCGAGGGACTAGCGGGAGGGCTGTACGAGCAGTACTTC; CDR3 protein: CASSEGLAGGLYEQYF; clone size: few; D gene: TRBD2; V gene: TRBV9; J gene: TRBJ2-7
CDR3 DNA: TGCGCCAGCAAAGGGGGTTCGGGGGATGAGCAGTTCTTC; CDR3 protein: CASKGGSGDEQFF; clone size: -; D gene: -; V gene: TRBV5-1; J gene: TRBJ2-1
CDR3 DNA: TGTGCCAGCAGTTACAGTGAACTGAACACTGAAGCTTTCTTT; CDR3 protein: CASSYSELNTEAFF; clone size: -; D gene: -; V gene: TRBV6-5; J gene: TRBJ1-1
CDR3 DNA: TGTGCCATCAGGGGGACGATGGGCTCAGAGACCCAGTACTTC; CDR3 protein: CAIRGTMGSETQYF; clone size: -; D gene: -; V gene: TRBV10-3; J gene: TRBJ2-5
CDR3 DNA: TGTGCCAGTAGTATTGCCGGGGGCGCGGACACCGGGGAGCTGTTTTTT; CDR3 protein: CASSIAGGADTGELFF; clone size: -; D gene: -; V gene: TRBV19; J gene: TRBJ2-2
CDR3 DNA: TGTGCCAGTAGAAGAGGGACTAGCGGCACAGATACGCAGTATTTT; CDR3 protein: CASRRGTSGTDTQYF; clone size: -; D gene: TRBD2; V gene: TRBV19; J gene: TRBJ2-3
CDR3 DNA: TGTGCCAGCAGCTTAAGACCTGGACAGGGACTTGAAGCTTTCTTT; CDR3 protein: CASSLRPGQGLEAFF; clone size: -; D gene: TRBD1; V gene: TRBV7-6; J gene: TRBJ1-1
CDR3 DNA: TGCAGCTCCGAGACAGAGAACACTGAAGCTTTCTTT; CDR3 protein: CSSETENTEAFF; clone size: -; D gene: -; V gene: TRBV29-1; J gene: TRBJ1-1
CDR3 DNA: TGTGCCAGCAGCTTCCGACTAGCGGGAGGCGGGAATGAGCAGTTCTTC; CDR3 protein: CASSFRLAGGGNEQFF; clone size: -; D gene: TRBD2; V gene: TRBV11-2; J gene: TRBJ2-1
CDR3 DNA: TGTGCCAGTAGAACTAGCGCAACGTACGAGCAGTACTTC; CDR3 protein: CASRTSATYEQYF; clone size: -; D gene: TRBD2; V gene: TRBV28; J gene: TRBJ2-7
CDR3 DNA: TGTGCCAGCAGCTTGGGGGGGCCTCCCTACGAGCAGTACTTC; CDR3 protein: CASSLGGPPYEQYF; clone size: -; D gene: -; V gene: TRBV5-4; J gene: TRBJ2-7
CDR3 DNA: TGTGCCAGCAGCTCTCCCGGACGGGGAAGGGAAGCTTTCTTT; CDR3 protein: CASSSPGRGREAFF; clone size: few; D gene: -; V gene: TRBV11-2; J gene: TRBJ1-1
CDR3 DNA: TGTGCCAGTGGACAGGGGGCGCGTTATGGCTACACCTTC; CDR3 protein: CASGQGARYGYTF; clone size: -; D gene: TRBD1; V gene: TRBV19; J gene: TRBJ1-2
CDR3 DNA: TGTGCCAGCAGCGGCCCCCCGGGACAGGGGGTAAATGAGCAGTTCTTC; CDR3 protein: CASSGPPGQGVNEQFF; clone size: few; D gene: TRBD1; V gene: TRBV9; J gene: TRBJ2-1
CDR3 DNA: TGTGCCAGCAGCCATACGTATGACAGCAATCAGCCCCAGCATTTT; CDR3 protein: CASSHTYDSNQPQHF; clone size: once; D gene: -; V gene: TRBV16; J gene: TRBJ1-5
CDR3 DNA: TGTGCCAGCAGCCAAGGCCAGAGGGAGGGCGGAGAAGAGACCCAGTACTTC; CDR3 protein: CASSQGQREGGEETQYF; clone size: -; D gene: TRBD2; V gene: TRBV4-2; J gene: TRBJ2-5
CDR3 DNA: TGTGCCAGTAGCGTACAGGGGATGCAGACCCAGTACTTC; CDR3 protein: CASSVQGMQTQYF; clone size: few; D gene: TRBD1; V gene: TRBV19; J gene: TRBJ2-5
CDR3 DNA: TGTGCCAGCATTGGAACGAACACCGGGGAGCTGTTTTTT; CDR3 protein: CASIGTNTGELFF; clone size: -; D gene: -; V gene: TRBV25-1; J gene: TRBJ2-2
CDR3 DNA: TGCGCCAGCAGCACGGACCTAGCTGCAGAGACCCAGTACTTC; CDR3 protein: CASSTDLAAETQYF; clone size: -; D gene: -; V gene: TRBV5-1; J gene: TRBJ2-5